The sequence of this TCR beta chain was determined in a study of cytomegalovirus exposure and HLA in healthy donors. This PCR relied on a set of 60 Vbeta primers and 13 Jbeta primers. Sequencing was performed with immunoSEQ multiplex PCR; in TCRdb, only in-frame clones are kept and a portion is missing. The table has 150,000 or so clones, about 82% seen once. Sequenced material: PBMCs. This TCR derives from a female donor in good health and CMV-seronegative.

The CDR3 sequence is CASSQVGREQYF. The CDR3 bases are TGCGCCAGCAGCCAAGTTGGGCGCGAGCAGTACTTC. This chain uses TRBV4-3 with TRBJ2-5; D not resolved. The end of the DNA fits TRBJ2-7 better, so the J call may be wrong. The germline CDR1 and CDR2 sequences are LGHNA and YSLEER. The CDR3 totals 12 residues.